Described below is a single T cell receptor (beta chain) sequence and its context. Germline V gives CDR1 MNHEY, CDR2 SVGAGI. The CDR3 loop spans 14 amino acids. The V and J ends lost 0 bases and 0 bases respectively, with 6 bases between them. The data belong to a study of T cell changes during pregnancy in multiple sclerosis. Profiling relied on immunoSEQ multiplex PCR, and the TCRdb table lists in-frame clones only, not all of them. Of under 45,000 clones in the sample, around nine tenths are singletons; the top ten hold 0.67%. The source of this sequence is a female donor with multiple sclerosis, enrolled in a pregnancy study. The chain combines TRBV6-5 with TRBJ2-7; possibly TRBD1 for D (5 bases). Sample: CD4+ T cells from peripheral blood mononuclear cells, taken in the first trimester of pregnancy. CDR3: CASSYSTASYEQYF. DNA for the CDR3: TGTGCCAGCAGTTACTCGACAGCCTCCTACGAGCAGTACTTC.